This TCR beta chain was profiled in a study of PD-L1 blockade in urothelial cancer. Study background: Patients commenced atezolizumab at some point between 2014 and 2015, and it was given at 1,200 mg intravenously every 3 weeks. Men with urothelial cancer arising in the bladder made up about 90% of the roughly 29 patients. Blood-derived samples held a median approximately 140,000 T cells.

Concerning this clone itself: Its antigen is as yet unknown.

Study conclusions and caveats: Tumor-associated clones in blood expanded more at 3 weeks in durable-benefit patients.

Assay used: immunoSEQ multiplex PCR; TCRdb lists only in-frame clones, some missing. Of tens of thousands of clones listed, approximately 88% are singletons. Time point here: pretreatment peripheral blood. The CDR3 has 15 residues. In germline, CDR1 is SGHVS, CDR2 FQNEAQ. V was pared by 2 bases and J by 10 bases, with 5 bases of the junction left unmatched. J is TRBJ2-2 and V is TRBV7-8; 12 positions agree with TRBD2. The sequence was obtained from a woman aged 55-69 years with urothelial cancer. The starting material was PBMCs, obtained around atezolizumab (anti-PD-L1) treatment. CDR3 loop: CASSLRLAGGQELFF. The CDR3 nucleotides are TGTGCCAGCAGCTTACGGCTAGCGGGAGGGCAGGAGCTGTTTTTT.